This note documents a single T cell receptor (beta chain) sequence. Its antigen is still unknown. Germline CDR1 LGHNA, CDR2 YNFKEQ. This CDR3 has 16 residues. The V end lost 0 bases, the J end lost 0 bases, and 8 bases lay between the germline ends. For TCRbeta, the library was prepared with unique molecular identifiers. TCRdb passed the PCR reads through MiXCR, listing each CDR3 protein once. The sample consists of about 1,000,000 distinct CDR3 sequences, roughly 29% of them appearing once. The data stem from a study of T-cell reconstitution after alpha-beta-depleted transplantation in children. Broader study findings: A year had passed since transplant, and T-cell counts and diversity by then came mostly from newly produced T cells. There were reportedly several hundred expanded graft clones from which alpha-beta T cells came about two months after transplant. After transplant, high TCRbeta diversity at day 60 in some patients arose from surviving recipient T cells and thymic progenitors.

The V and J genes are TRBV4-2 and TRBJ2-2; no reliable D call. The TCR sequence derives from a boy less than two years old who had a stem cell transplant for SCID, so the T cells may come from the graft donor. The source was PBMCs, mostly from graft donor cells, collected 360 days after TCRalphabeta/CD19-depleted stem cell transplant. The CDR3 region is CASSQEVIANTGELFF. Here the CDR3 DNA reads TGTGCCAGCAGCCAAGAAGTGATCGCGAACACCGGGGAGCTGTTTTTT.